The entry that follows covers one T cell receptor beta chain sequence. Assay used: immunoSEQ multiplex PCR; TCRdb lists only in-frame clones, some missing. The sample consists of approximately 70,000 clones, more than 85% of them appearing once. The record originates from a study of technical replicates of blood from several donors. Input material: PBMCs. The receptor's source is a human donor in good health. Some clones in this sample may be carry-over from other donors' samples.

The CDR3 sequence is CASRFSGGGDEQFF. In DNA form, the CDR3 reads TGTGCCAGCAGGTTTAGCGGGGGAGGGGATGAGCAGTTCTTC. The V and J genes are TRBV6-1 and TRBJ2-1; 9 bases match TRBD2. In germline, CDR1 is MNHNS, CDR2 SASEGT. This CDR3 is built from 14 residues. V shed 6 bases and J 8 bases; nucleotides not matched to a gene: 8.